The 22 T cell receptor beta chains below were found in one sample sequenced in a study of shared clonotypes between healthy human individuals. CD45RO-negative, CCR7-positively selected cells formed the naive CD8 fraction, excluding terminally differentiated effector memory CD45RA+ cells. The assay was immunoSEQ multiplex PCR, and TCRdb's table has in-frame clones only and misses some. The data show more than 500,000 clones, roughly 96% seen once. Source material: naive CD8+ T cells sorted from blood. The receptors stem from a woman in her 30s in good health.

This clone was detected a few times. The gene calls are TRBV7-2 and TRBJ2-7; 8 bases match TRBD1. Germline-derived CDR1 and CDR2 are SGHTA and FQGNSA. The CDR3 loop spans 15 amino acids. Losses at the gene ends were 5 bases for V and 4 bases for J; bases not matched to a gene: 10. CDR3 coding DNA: TGTGCCAGCAGCCACGGACAGGGACGACCATACGAGCAGTACTTC. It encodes CASSHGQGRPYEQYF.

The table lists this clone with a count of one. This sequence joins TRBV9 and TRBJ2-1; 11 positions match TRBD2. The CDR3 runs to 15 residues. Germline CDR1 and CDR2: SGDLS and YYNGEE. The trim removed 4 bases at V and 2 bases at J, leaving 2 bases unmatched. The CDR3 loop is CASSTLAGAYNEQFF. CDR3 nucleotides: TGTGCCAGCAGCACACTAGCGGGAGCCTACAATGAGCAGTTCTTC. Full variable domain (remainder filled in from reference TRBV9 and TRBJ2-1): DSGVTQTPKHLITATGQRVTLRCSPRSGDLSVYWYQQSLDQGLQFLIQYYNGEERAKGNILERFSAQQFPDLHSELNLSSLELGDSALYFCASSTLAGAYNEQFFGPGTRLTVL.

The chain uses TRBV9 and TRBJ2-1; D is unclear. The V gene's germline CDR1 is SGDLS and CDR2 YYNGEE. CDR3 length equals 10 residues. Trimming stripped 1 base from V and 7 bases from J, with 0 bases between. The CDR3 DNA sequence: TGTGCCAGCAGCGTAAATGAGCAGTTCTTC. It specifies CASSVNEQFF.

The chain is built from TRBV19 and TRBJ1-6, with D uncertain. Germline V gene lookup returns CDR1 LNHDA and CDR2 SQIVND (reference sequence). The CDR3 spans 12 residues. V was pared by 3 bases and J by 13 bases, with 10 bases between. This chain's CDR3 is CASSMGALPLHF. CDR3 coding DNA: TGTGCCAGTAGTATGGGCGCTTTGCCCCTCCACTTT. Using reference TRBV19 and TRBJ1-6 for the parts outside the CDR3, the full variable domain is DGGITQSPKYLFRKEGQNVTLSCEQNLNHDAMYWYRQDPGQGLRLIYYSQIVNDFQKGDIAEGYSVSREKKESFPLTVTSAQKNPTAFYLCASSMGALPLHFGNGTRLTVT.

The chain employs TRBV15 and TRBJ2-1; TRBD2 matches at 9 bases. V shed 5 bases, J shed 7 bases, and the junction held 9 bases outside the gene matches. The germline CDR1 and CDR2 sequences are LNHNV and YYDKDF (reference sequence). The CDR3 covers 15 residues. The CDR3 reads CATSGPSGMGNEQFF. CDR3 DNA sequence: TGTGCCACCAGCGGACCTAGCGGGATGGGGAATGAGCAGTTCTTC.

DNA of the CDR3: TGTGCCAGCAGTTCCCGGGCTAGCGGCGAGACCCAGTACTTC. Protein: CASSSRASGETQYF. V gene TRBV28 combines with J gene TRBJ2-5; 7 bases align to TRBD2. V was clipped by 4 bases and J by 5 bases; unmatched bases: 7. The CDR3 extends over 14 amino acids. In germline, CDR1 is MDHEN, CDR2 SYDVKM.

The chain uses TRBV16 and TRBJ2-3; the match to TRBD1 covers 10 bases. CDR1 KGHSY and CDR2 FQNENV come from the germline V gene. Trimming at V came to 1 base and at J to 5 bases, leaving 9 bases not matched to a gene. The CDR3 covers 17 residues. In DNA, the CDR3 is TGTGCCAGCAGCCAATGGCCCTGGCGGACAGGGGGAGATACGCAGTATTTT. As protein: CASSQWPWRTGGDTQYF.

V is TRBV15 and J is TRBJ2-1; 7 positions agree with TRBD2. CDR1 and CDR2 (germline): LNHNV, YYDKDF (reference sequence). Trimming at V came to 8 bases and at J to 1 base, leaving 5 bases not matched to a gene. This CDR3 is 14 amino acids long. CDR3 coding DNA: TGTGCCACCGGGAGGGGACTTTCCTACAATGAGCAGTTCTTC. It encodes CATGRGLSYNEQFF.

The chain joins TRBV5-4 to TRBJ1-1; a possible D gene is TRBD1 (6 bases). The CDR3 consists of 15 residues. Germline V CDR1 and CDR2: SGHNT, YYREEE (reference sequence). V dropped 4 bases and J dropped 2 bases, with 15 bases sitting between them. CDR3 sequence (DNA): TGTGCCAGCAGCAAACGACAGGCTACAAACACTGAAGCTTTCTTT. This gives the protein CASSKRQATNTEAFF.

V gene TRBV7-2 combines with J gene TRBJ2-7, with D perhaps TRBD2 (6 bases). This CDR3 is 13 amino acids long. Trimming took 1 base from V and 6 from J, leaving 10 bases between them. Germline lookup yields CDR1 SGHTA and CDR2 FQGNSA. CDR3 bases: TGTGCCAGCAGCTTAGTGGAGGGGAGCGAGCAGTACTTC. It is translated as CASSLVEGSEQYF. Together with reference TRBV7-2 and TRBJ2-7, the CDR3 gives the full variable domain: GAGVSQSPSNKVTEKGKDVELRCDPISGHTALYWYRQSLGQGLEFLIYFQGNSAPDKSGLPSDRFSAERTGGSVSTLTIQRTQQEDSAVYLCASSLVEGSEQYFGPGTRLTVT.

The CDR3 here is CSVEEWGAPEAFF. The CDR3 DNA reads TGCAGCGTTGAGGAATGGGGCGCCCCTGAAGCTTTCTTT. The V and J genes are TRBV29-1 and TRBJ1-1, with D perhaps matching TRBD1 (5 bases). Germline-derived CDR1 and CDR2 are SQVTM and ANQGSEA. Trimming stripped 3 bases from V and 6 bases from J, with 14 bases between. This CDR3 is built from 13 residues.

Here the CDR3 reads CASSSAENTGELFF. The CDR3 bases are TGTGCCAGCAGTTCGGCAGAAAACACCGGGGAGCTGTTTTTT. The chain joins TRBV6-5 to TRBJ2-2, with D uncertain. Between the trimmed V and J ends, which lost 4 bases and 2 bases, there was a span of 8 bases. The CDR3 totals 14 residues. The germline CDR1 and CDR2 sequences are MNHEY and SVGAGI.

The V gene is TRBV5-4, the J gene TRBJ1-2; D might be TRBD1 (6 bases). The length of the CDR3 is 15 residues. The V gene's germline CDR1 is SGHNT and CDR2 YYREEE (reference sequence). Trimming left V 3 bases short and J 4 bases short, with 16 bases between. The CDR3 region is CASSSLSDRVYGYTF. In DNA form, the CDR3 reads TGTGCCAGCAGCTCTCTATCGGACAGAGTCTATGGCTACACCTTC.

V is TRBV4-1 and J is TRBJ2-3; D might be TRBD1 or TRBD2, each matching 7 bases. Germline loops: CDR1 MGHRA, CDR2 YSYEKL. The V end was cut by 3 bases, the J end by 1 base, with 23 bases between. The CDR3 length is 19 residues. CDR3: CASSHRGVAGPFGTDTQYF. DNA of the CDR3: TGCGCCAGCAGCCACAGGGGGGTAGCGGGCCCCTTTGGCACAGATACGCAGTATTTT.

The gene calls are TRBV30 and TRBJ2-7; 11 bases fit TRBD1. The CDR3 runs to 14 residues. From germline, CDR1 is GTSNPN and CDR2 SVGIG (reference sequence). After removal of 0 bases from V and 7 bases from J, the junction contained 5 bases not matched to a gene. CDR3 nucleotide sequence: TGTGCCTGGAGTGTAGGACAGGGGGCTAAGGAGCAGTACTTC. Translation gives CAWSVGQGAKEQYF.

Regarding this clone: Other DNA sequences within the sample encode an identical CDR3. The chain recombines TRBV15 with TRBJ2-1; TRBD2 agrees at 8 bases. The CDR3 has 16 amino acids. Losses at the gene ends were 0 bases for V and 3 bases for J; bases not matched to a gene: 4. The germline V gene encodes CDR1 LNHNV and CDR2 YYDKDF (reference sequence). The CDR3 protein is CATSRDPSGSYNEQFF. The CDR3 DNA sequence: TGTGCCACCAGCAGAGATCCGAGCGGGAGCTACAATGAGCAGTTCTTC.

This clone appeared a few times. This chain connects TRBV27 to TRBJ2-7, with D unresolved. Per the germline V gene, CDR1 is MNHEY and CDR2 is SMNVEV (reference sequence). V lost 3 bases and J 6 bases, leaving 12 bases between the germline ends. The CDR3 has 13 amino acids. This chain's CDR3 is CASSLSSGSEQYF. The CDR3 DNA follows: TGTGCCAGCAGTTTGAGTTCGGGCAGCGAGCAGTACTTC.

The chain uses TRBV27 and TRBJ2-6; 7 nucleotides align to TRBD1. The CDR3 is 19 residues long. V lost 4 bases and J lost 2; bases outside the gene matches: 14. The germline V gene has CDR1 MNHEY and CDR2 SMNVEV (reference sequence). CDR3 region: CASSSVEGARFAGANVLTF. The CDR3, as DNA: TGTGCCAGCAGTTCAGTTGAGGGGGCGCGTTTTGCTGGGGCCAACGTCCTGACTTTC.

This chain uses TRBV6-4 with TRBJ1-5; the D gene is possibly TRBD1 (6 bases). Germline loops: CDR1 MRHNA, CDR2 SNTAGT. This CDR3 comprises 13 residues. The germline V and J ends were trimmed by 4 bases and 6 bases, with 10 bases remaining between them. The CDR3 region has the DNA TGTGCCAGCAGTGCAGGGGATGCTCAGCCCCAGCATTTT. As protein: CASSAGDAQPQHF.

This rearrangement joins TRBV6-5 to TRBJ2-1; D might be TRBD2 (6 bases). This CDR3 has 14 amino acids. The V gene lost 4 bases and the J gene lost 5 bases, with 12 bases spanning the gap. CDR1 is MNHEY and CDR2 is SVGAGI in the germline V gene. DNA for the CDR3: TGTGCCAGCAGTTTCAGCGGGCCTGACAATGAGCAGTTCTTC. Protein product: CASSFSGPDNEQFF.

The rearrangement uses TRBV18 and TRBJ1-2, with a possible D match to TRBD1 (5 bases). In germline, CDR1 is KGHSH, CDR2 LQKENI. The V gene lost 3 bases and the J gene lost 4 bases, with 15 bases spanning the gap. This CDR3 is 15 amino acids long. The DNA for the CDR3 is TGTGCCAGCTCACCGGGGGGGGAGTACGGCTATGGCTACACCTTC. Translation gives CASSPGGEYGYGYTF.

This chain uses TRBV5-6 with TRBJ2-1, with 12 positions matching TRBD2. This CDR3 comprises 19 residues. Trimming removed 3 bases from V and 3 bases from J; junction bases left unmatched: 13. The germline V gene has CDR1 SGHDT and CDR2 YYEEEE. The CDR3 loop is CASSYGLAGSPESYNEQFF. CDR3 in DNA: TGTGCCAGCAGCTATGGACTAGCGGGAAGCCCGGAAAGCTACAATGAGCAGTTCTTC.